The 10 T cell receptor beta chains reported below all come from one sample, sequenced in a study of blood T cell repertoires in COVID-19. The assay was immunoSEQ multiplex PCR, and TCRdb's table has in-frame clones only and misses some. The data show roughly 68,000 clones, over 75% seen once. The sample taken for sequencing was peripheral blood. The receptors derive from a man between 50 and 59 years old with acute or convalescent COVID-19.

The chain combines TRBV6-5 with TRBJ1-6, with 7 nucleotides matching TRBD1. V lost 8 bases to trimming and J lost 5 bases; unmatched junction nucleotides: 6. Germline CDR1 MNHEY, CDR2 SVGAGI. CDR3 length: 14 residues. For the CDR3, the DNA is TGTGCCAGCGGAGGGACAGCGGATAATTCACCCCTCCACTTT. Encoded protein: CASGGTADNSPLHF.

The chain couples TRBV13 to TRBJ1-1; weak D call: TRBD1 (5 bases). V was pared by 5 bases and J by 4 bases, with 17 bases between. This CDR3 spans 15 amino acids. The germline V gene encodes CDR1 PRHDT and CDR2 FYEKMQ (reference sequence). This CDR3 reads CASSVGLQAGTEAFF. In DNA, the CDR3 is TGTGCCAGCAGCGTTGGACTACAGGCAGGCACTGAAGCTTTCTTT.

The genes are TRBV7-9 and TRBJ2-7; D is ambiguous. The length of the CDR3 is 12 residues. Per germline, CDR1 SEHNR and CDR2 FQNEAQ (reference sequence). Trimming left V 5 bases short and J 2 bases short, with 7 bases between. CDR3 sequence: CASSNHPYEQYF. DNA for the CDR3: TGTGCCAGCAGCAATCATCCCTACGAGCAGTACTTC.

The CDR3 spells CASRPGQGVSLHF. The CDR3 DNA is TGTGCCAGCAGGCCGGGACAGGGAGTTTCCCTCCACTTT. The rearrangement joins TRBV6-5 to TRBJ1-6; TRBD1 aligns across 9 bases. The CDR3 length is 13 residues. CDR1 MNHEY and CDR2 SVGAGI come from the germline V gene. Trimming took 6 bases from V and 14 from J; bases not matched to a gene: 8.

The chain carries TRBV9 and TRBJ2-3, with 8 nucleotides matching TRBD1. Germline CDR1 reads SGDLS; CDR2 reads YYNGEE. The CDR3 extends over 16 amino acids. J gave up 4 bases and V 3 bases, and 10 bases lay outside the gene matches. The CDR3 is CASSAREDRAADTQYF. The CDR3 nucleotides read TGTGCCAGCAGCGCCCGAGAGGACAGGGCAGCAGATACGCAGTATTTT. Full variable domain (remainder filled in from reference TRBV9 and TRBJ2-3): DSGVTQTPKHLITATGQRVTLRCSPRSGDLSVYWYQQSLDQGLQFLIQYYNGEERAKGNILERFSAQQFPDLHSELNLSSLELGDSALYFCASSAREDRAADTQYFGPGTRLTVL.

The genes are TRBV24-1 and TRBJ2-1; 7 bases line up with TRBD2. The CDR3 has 16 amino acids. The germline V gene encodes CDR1 KGHDR and CDR2 SFDVKD. Germline trimming cut 3 bases from V and 0 bases from J; bases unmatched to any gene: 4. This chain's CDR3 is CATSDKRTSSYNEQFF. In DNA, the CDR3 is TGTGCCACCAGTGATAAGCGGACTAGCTCCTACAATGAGCAGTTCTTC.

This clone occurred once. This chain joins TRBV10-2 and TRBJ2-3; 8 positions agree with TRBD1. V trimming: 7 bases; J trimming: 3 bases; junction bases outside the gene matches: 12. The CDR3 consists of 16 residues. The germline gives CDR1 WSHSY, CDR2 SAAADI. CDR3 in DNA: TGCGCCAGCAATCCCCCAGGGGGCCAGGGAACAGATACGCAGTATTTT. It translates to CASNPPGGQGTDTQYF.

The chain combines TRBV3-1 (or the pseudogene TRBV3-2) with TRBJ2-2; 7 positions match TRBD2. V lost 1 base and J lost 9; bases outside the gene matches: 2. Germline V CDR1 and CDR2: LGHDT, YNNKEL (reference sequence). The length of the CDR3 is 13 residues. CDR3 protein: CASSQGGTRELFF. The CDR3 DNA is TGTGCCAGCAGCCAAGGTGGGACTAGGGAGCTGTTTTTT.

This clone has just a few counts. V is TRBV29-1 and J is TRBJ1-2; no reliable D call. Per germline, CDR1 SQVTM and CDR2 ANQGSEA. This CDR3 has 12 amino acids. The V end lost 7 bases, the J end lost 1 base, and 10 bases lay between the germline ends. The CDR3 spells CSAIRVNYGYTF. The DNA of the CDR3 is TGCAGCGCAATTAGAGTTAACTATGGCTACACCTTC. Full variable domain (missing parts from reference TRBV29-1 and TRBJ1-2): SAVISQKPSRDICQRGTSLTIQCQVDSQVTMMFWYRQQPGQSLTLIATANQGSEATYESGFVIDKFPISRPNLTFSTLTVSNMSPEDSSIYLCSAIRVNYGYTFGSGTRLTVV.

The rearrangement links TRBV6-1 to TRBJ2-2; TRBD2 agrees at 11 bases. V lost 2 bases and J lost 4; bases outside the gene matches: 12. CDR1 is MNHNS, CDR2 SASEGT, per germline. This CDR3 is 19 amino acids long. The CDR3 sequence: CASSEQGLAGGFFTGELFF. CDR3 DNA: TGTGCCAGCAGTGAACAAGGACTAGCGGGCGGATTTTTCACCGGGGAGCTGTTTTTT.